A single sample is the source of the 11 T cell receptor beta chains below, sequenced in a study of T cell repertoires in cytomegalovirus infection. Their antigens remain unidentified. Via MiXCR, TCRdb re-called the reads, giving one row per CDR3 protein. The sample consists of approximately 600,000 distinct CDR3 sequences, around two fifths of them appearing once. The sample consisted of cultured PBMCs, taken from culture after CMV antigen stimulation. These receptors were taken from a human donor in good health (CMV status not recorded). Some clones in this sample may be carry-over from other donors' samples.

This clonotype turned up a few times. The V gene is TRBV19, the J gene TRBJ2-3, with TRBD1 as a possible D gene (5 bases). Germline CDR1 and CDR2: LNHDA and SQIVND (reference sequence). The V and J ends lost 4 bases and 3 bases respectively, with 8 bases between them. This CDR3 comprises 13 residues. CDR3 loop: CASSNRQTDTQYF. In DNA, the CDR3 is TGTGCCAGTAGTAATCGACAGACAGATACGCAGTATTTT.

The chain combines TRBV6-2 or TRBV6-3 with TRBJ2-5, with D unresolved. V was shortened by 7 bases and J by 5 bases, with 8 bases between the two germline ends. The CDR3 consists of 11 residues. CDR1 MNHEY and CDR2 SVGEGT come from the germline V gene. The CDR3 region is CASMIGETQYF. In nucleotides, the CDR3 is TGTGCCAGCATGATAGGGGAGACCCAGTACTTC.

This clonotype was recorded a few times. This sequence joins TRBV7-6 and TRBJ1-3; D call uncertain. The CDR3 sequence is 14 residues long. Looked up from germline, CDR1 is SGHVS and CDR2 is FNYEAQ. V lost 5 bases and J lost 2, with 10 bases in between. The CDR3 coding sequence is TGTGCCAGCAGCCTAGGGATGGCTGGAAACACCATATATTTT. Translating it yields CASSLGMAGNTIYF.

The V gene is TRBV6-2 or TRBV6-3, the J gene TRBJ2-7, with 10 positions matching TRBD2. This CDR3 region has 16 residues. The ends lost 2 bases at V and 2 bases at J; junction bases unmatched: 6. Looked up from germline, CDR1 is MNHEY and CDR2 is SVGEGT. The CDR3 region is CASSYETSGFPYEQYF. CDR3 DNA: TGTGCCAGCAGTTACGAGACTAGCGGGTTCCCCTACGAGCAGTACTTC.

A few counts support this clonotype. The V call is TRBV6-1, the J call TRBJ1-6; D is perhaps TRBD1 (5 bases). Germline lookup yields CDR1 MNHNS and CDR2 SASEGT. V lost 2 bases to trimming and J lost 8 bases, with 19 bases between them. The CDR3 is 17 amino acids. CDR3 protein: CASSESISGPGHSPLHF. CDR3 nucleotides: TGTGCCAGCAGTGAATCAATTTCGGGGCCAGGACATTCACCCCTCCACTTT.

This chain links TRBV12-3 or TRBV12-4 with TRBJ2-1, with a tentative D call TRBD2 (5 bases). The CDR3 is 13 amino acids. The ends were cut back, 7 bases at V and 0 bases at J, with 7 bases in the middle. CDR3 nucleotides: TGTGCCAGCAATCGGGGCTCCTACAATGAGCAGTTCTTC. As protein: CASNRGSYNEQFF.

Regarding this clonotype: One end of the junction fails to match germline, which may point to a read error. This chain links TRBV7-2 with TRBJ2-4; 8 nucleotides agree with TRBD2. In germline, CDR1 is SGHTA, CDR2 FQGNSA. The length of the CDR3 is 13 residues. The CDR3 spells CASSLEPLAEKVW. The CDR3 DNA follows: TGTGCCAGCAGCTTAGAGCCACTAGCGGAGAAGGTGTGG.

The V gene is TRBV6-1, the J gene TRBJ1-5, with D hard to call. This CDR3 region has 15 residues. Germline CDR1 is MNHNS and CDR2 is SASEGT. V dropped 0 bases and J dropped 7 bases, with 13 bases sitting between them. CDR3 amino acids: CASSEAPQNGQPQHF. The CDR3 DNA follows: TGTGCCAGCAGTGAAGCGCCACAGAACGGGCAGCCCCAGCATTTT.

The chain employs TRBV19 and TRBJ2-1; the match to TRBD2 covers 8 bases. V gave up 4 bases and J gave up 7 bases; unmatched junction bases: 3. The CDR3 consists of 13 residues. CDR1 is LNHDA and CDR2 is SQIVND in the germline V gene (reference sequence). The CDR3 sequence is CASSNLAGNEQFF. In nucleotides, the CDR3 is TGTGCCAGTAGTAATTTAGCGGGAAATGAGCAGTTCTTC.

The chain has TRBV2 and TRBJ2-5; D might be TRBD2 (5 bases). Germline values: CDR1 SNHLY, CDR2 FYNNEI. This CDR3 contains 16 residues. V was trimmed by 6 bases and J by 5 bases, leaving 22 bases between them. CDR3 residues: CASRPSSGEMGETQYF. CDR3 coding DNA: TGTGCCAGCAGACCCAGTTCTGGGGAGATGGGCGAGACCCAGTACTTC. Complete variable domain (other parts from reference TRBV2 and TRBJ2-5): EPEVTQTPSHQVTQMGQEVILRCVPISNHLYFYWYRQILGQKVEFLVSFYNNEISEKSEIFDDQFSVERPDGSNFTLKIRSTKLEDSAMYFCASRPSSGEMGETQYFGPGTRLLVL.

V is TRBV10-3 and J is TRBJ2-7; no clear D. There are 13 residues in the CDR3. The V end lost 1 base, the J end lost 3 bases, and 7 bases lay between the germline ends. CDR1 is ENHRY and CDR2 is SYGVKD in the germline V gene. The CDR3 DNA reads TGTGCCATCAGTGAGTGGGCAGGCTACGAGCAGTACTTC. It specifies CAISEWAGYEQYF.